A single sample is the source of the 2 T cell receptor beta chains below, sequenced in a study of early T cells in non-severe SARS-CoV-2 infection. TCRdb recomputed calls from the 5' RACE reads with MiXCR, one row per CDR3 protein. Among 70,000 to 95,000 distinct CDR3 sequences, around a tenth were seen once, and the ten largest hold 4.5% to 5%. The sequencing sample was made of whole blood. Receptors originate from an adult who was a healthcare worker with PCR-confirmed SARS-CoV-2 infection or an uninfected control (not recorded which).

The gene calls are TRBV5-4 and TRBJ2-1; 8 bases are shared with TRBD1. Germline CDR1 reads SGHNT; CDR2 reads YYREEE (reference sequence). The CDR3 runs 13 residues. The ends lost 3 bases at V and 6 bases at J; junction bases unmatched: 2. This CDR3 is CASSSGQGNEQFF. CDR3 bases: TGTGCCAGCAGCTCCGGACAGGGCAATGAGCAGTTCTTC.

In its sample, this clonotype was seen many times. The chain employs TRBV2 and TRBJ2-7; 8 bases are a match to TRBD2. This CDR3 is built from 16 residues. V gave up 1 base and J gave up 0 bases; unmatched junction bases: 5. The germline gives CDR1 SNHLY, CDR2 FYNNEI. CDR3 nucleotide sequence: TGTGCCAGCAGTGAAGGGGGAGGGACTAGCTCCTACGAGCAGTACTTC. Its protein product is CASSEGGGTSSYEQYF. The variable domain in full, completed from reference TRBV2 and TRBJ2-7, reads EPEVTQTPSHQVTQMGQEVILRCVPISNHLYFYWYRQILGQKVEFLVSFYNNEISEKSEIFDDQFSVERPDGSNFTLKIRSTKLEDSAMYFCASSEGGGTSSYEQYFGPGTRLTVT.